The present entry profiles one TCR beta chain with its context. CDR3 length: 13 amino acids. V lost 7 bases and J 2 bases, leaving 11 bases between the germline ends. This sample was taken from a study of CD8 T cells in Susac syndrome. Negative magnetic isolation gave CD8+ and CD4+ cells; FACS enriched CD8+ TEMRA. RNA was extracted with the RNeasy kit, and a quantity of 0.5 to 1 ug was reverse transcribed using random hexamers. The CDR3 of TCR beta was amplified by immunoSEQ multiplex PCR across 54 Vbeta and 13 Jbeta. Each CDR3 protein is one row after TCRdb ran MiXCR on the immunoSEQ multiplex PCR reads. Of about 120,000 distinct CDR3 sequences detected, less than 95% appear once; the ten largest clones hold more than 0.09%.

The chain is built from TRBV12-3 or TRBV12-4 and TRBJ2-5, with unresolved D. The source of this sequence is a human donor in good health. Material: CD4+ T cells from PBMCs. The CDR3 spells CASTDGVQETQYF. As DNA, the CDR3 is TGTGCCAGCACCGATGGGGTTCAAGAGACCCAGTACTTC.